The 11 T cell receptor beta chains below were found in one sample sequenced in a study of monozygotic twins with inflammatory bowel disease. TCRdb re-called the 5' RACE reads and shows each CDR3 protein once, DNA omitted. The table lists about 300,000 distinct CDR3 sequences. Specimen: blood. The origin of the receptors is a human donor with ulcerative colitis or Crohn's disease, or a healthy co-twin of an affected twin (not recorded which).

J is TRBJ2-5 and V is TRBV15; TCRdb designates TRBD2, a call that cannot be tested without DNA. The CDR3 is made up of 16 amino acids. Per the germline V gene, CDR1 is LNHNV and CDR2 is YYDKDF (reference sequence). CDR3 residues: CATSRGSLAGGETQYF.

This rearrangement joins TRBV6-2 or TRBV6-3 to TRBJ2-5; the D call of TRBD1 rests on TCRdb alone, since no DNA is present to check it. The germline gives CDR1 MNHEY, CDR2 SVGEGT. CDR3 size: 16 residues. CDR3 sequence reads: CASSYGGARGQETQYF.

This chain links TRBV7-2 with TRBJ1-2; TCRdb gives TRBD1 as the D gene, but with no DNA this cannot be confirmed. In germline, CDR1 is SGHTA, CDR2 FQGNSA. CDR3 size: 13 residues. This CDR3 reads CASSFPSFYGYTF. Full variable domain (outside the CDR3, taken from reference TRBV7-2 and TRBJ1-2): GAGVSQSPSNKVTEKGKDVELRCDPISGHTALYWYRQSLGQGLEFLIYFQGNSAPDKSGLPSDRFSAERTGGSVSTLTIQRTQQEDSAVYLCASSFPSFYGYTFGSGTRLTVV.

The chain has TRBV28 and TRBJ2-2; TCRdb outputs TRBD2, but without DNA this stays unchecked. CDR3 length: 14 amino acids. Germline CDR1 MDHEN, CDR2 SYDVKM. CDR3 sequence: CASSQGLNTGELFF.

The rearrangement uses TRBV27 and TRBJ2-3; absent DNA, TCRdb's TRBD2 call cannot be checked. The CDR3 has 18 residues. Per the germline V gene, CDR1 is MNHEY and CDR2 is SMNVEV (reference sequence). This chain's CDR3 is CASQRWLLAGGSTDTQYF.

V gene TRBV5-1 combines with J gene TRBJ1-4; TCRdb selects TRBD1, and the lack of DNA leaves this call unchecked. The germline V gene has CDR1 SGHRS and CDR2 YFSETQ. This CDR3 has 15 residues. The CDR3: CASSLDGTENEKLFF.

The V call is TRBV20-1, the J call TRBJ1-1. The germline V gene has CDR1 DFQATT and CDR2 SNEGSKA (reference sequence). The CDR3 is 11 amino acids. This chain's CDR3 is CSARREIEAFF.

This chain connects TRBV20-1 to TRBJ1-5; the TCRdb D gene call, TRBD1, has no DNA to confirm it. Per the germline V gene, CDR1 is DFQATT and CDR2 is SNEGSKA (reference sequence). The CDR3 is made up of 15 amino acids. The CDR3 loop is CSAYPGGAGGQPQHF.

The genes are TRBV7-2 and TRBJ2-7; the D call from TCRdb, TRBD1, cannot be confirmed without DNA. CDR1 and CDR2 from the germline V gene are SGHTA and FQGNSA. CDR3 length: 16 amino acids. CDR3 amino acids: CASSSVGGPDSYEQYF.

The J gene is TRBJ1-1, the V gene TRBV6-1; TCRdb picks TRBD1, but there is no DNA to check that call. Germline loops: CDR1 MNHNS, CDR2 SASEGT. This CDR3 contains 15 residues. CDR3 sequence: CASTRDRGLNTEAFF.

Here the CDR3 reads CASSRRGDRIEKLFF. The rearrangement uses TRBV5-5 and TRBJ1-4; TCRdb outputs TRBD1, but without DNA this stays unchecked. Germline CDR1 is SGHKS and CDR2 is YYEKEE (reference sequence). The CDR3 length is 15 residues.